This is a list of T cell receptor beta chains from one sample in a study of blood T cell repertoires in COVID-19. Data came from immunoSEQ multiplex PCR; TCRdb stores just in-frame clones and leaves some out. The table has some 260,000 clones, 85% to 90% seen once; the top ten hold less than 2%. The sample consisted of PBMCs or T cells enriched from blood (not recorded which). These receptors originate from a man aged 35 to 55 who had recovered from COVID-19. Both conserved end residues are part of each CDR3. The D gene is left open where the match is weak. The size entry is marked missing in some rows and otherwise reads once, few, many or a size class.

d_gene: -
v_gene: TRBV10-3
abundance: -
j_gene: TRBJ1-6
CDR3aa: CAIKDSDNSPLHF
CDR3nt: TGTGCCATAAAGGACAGCGACAATTCACCCCTCCACTTT

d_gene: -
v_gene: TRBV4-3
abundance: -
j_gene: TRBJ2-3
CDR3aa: CASSQDRIADTDTQYF
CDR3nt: TGCGCCAGCAGCCAAGATAGGATAGCGGACACAGATACGCAGTATTTT

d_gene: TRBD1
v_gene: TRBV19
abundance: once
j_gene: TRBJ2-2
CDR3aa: CASSPRDRPTGELFF
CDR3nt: TGTGCCAGTAGTCCCCGGGACAGACCCACCGGGGAGCTGTTTTTT

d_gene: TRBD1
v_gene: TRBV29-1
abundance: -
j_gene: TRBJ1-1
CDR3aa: CSAEVGQGMAEAFF
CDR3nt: TGCAGCGCCGAGGTGGGACAGGGGATGGCTGAAGCTTTCTTT

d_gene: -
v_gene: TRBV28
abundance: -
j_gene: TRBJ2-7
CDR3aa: CASTTIDGYEQYF
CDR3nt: TGTGCCAGCACTACTATCGACGGCTACGAGCAGTACTTC

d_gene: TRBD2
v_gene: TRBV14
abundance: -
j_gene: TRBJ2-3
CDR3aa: CASRSGTSTDTQYF
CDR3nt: TGTGCCAGCAGAAGCGGGACTAGCACAGATACGCAGTATTTT

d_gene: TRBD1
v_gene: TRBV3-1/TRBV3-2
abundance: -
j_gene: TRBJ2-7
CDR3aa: CASSQAEGQGSPYEQYF
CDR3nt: TGTGCCAGCAGCCAAGCAGAGGGACAGGGGTCTCCCTACGAGCAGTACTTC

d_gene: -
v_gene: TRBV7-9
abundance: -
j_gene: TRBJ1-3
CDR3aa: CASRLGALENTIYF
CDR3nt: TGTGCCAGCCGGCTGGGCGCTCTGGAAAACACCATATATTTT

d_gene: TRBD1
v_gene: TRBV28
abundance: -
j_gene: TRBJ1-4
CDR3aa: CASSSGGTATKLFF
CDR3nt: TGTGCCAGCAGTTCAGGGGGGACCGCCACTAAACTGTTTTTT

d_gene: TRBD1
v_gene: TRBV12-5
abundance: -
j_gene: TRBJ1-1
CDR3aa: CASGQTGGTGLMAFF
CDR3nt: TGTGCTAGTGGTCAAACCGGTGGGACAGGGTTAATGGCTTTCTTT

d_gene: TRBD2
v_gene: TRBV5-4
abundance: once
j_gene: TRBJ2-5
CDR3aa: CASSLARGEQETQYF
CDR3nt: TGTGCCAGCAGCTTGGCGCGGGGGGAGCAAGAGACCCAGTACTTC

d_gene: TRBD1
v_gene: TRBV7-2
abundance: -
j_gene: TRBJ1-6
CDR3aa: CASRGSWDRGNNSPLHF
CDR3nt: TGTGCCAGCAGAGGGTCGTGGGACAGGGGGAATAATTCACCCCTCCACTTT

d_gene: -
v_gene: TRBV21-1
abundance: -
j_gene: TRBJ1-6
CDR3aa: CASSTGGSYNSPLHF
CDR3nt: TGTGCCAGCAGCACCGGGGGGAGTTATAATTCACCCCTCCACTTT

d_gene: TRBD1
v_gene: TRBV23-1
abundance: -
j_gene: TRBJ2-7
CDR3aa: CASSQSKRGQAYYEQYF
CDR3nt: TGCGCCAGCAGTCAATCAAAACGGGGACAGGCGTACTACGAGCAGTACTTC

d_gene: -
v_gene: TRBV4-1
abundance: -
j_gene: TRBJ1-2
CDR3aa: CASSQARGRENYGYTF
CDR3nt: TGCGCCAGCAGCCAAGCCAGAGGTAGAGAGAACTATGGCTACACCTTC

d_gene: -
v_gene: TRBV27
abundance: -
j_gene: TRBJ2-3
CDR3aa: CASKQLAPLGYTDTQYF
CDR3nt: TGTGCCAGCAAACAACTAGCCCCCTTGGGGTACACAGATACGCAGTATTTT

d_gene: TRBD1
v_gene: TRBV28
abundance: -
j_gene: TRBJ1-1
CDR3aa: CASRKGQADREAFF
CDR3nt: TGTGCCAGCAGGAAGGGACAGGCGGATAGAGAGGCTTTCTTT

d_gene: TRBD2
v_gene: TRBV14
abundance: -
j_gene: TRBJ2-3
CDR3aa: CASSGLAATDTQYF
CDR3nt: TGTGCCAGCAGCGGACTAGCGGCGACAGATACGCAGTATTTT

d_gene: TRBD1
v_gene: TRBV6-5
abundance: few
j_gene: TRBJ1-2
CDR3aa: CASRGTGPYGYTF
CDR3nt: TGTGCCAGCAGGGGGACAGGGCCCTATGGCTACACCTTC

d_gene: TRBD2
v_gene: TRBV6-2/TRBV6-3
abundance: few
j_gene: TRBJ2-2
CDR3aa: CASSYPSGEVNTGELFF
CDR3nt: TGTGCCAGCAGTTACCCTAGCGGGGAAGTTAACACCGGGGAGCTGTTTTTT

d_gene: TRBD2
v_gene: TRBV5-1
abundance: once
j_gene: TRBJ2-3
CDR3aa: CASTPRTSADTQYF
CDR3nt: TGCGCCAGCACCCCGCGGACTAGCGCAGATACGCAGTATTTT

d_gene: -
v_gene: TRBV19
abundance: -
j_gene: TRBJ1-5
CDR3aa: CASSIQISNQPQHF
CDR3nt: TGTGCCAGTAGTATACAGATTTCCAATCAGCCCCAGCATTTT